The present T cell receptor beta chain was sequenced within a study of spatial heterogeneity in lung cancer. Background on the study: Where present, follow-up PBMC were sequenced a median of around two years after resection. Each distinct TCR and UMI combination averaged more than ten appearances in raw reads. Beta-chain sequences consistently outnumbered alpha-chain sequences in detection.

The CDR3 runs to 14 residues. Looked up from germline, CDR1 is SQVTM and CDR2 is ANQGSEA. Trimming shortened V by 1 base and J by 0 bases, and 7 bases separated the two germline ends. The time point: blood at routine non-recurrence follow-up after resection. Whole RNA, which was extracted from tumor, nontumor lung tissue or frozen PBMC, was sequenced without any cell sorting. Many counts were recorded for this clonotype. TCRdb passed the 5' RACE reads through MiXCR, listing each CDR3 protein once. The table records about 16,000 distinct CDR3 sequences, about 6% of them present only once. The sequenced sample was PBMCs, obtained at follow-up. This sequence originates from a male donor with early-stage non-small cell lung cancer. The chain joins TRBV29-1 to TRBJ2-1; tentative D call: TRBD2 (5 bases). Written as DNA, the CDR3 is TGCAGCGTTGAAGTTAGCGTCTCCTACAATGAGCAGTTCTTC. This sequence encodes CSVEVSVSYNEQFF.